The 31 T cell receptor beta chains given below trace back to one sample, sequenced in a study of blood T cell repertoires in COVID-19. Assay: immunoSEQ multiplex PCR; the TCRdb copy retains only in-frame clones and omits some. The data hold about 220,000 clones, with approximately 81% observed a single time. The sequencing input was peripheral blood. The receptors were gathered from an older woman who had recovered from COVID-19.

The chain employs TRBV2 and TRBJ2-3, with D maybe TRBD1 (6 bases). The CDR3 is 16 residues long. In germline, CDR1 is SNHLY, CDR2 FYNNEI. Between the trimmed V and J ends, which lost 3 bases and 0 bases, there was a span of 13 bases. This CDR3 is CASSDDRIPSTDTQYF. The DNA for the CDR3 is TGTGCCAGCAGTGATGACAGGATACCTAGCACAGATACGCAGTATTTT.

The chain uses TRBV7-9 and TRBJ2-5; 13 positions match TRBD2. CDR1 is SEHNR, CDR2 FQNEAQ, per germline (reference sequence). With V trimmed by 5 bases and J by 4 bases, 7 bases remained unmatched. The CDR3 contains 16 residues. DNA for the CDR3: TGTGCCAGCAGCCCCGGGACTAGCGGGGTCGGAGAGACCCAGTACTTC. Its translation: CASSPGTSGVGETQYF.

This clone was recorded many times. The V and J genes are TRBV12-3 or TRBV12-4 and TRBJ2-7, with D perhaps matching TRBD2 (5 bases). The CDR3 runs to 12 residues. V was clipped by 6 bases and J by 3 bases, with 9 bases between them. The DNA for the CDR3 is TGTGCCAGCAGCAATGAGGGCTACGAGCAGTACTTC. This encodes CASSNEGYEQYF.

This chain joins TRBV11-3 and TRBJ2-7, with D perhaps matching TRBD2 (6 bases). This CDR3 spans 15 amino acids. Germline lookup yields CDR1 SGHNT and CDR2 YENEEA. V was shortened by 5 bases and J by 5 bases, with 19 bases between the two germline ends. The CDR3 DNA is TGTGCCAGCAGCCCTGTGGCAGGGAGGTCCCACGAGCAGTACTTC. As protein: CASSPVAGRSHEQYF.

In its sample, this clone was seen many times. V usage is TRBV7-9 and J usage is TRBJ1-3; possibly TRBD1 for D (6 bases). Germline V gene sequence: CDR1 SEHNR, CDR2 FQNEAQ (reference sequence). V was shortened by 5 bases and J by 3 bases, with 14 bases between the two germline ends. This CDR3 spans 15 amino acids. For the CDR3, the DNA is TGTGCCAGCAGCCCCCAGGGGCCGGGTGGAAACACCATATATTTT. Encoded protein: CASSPQGPGGNTIYF.

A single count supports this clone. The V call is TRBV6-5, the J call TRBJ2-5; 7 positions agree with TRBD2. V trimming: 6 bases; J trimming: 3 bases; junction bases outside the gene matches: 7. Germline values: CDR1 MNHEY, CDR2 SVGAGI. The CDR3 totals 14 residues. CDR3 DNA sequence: TGTGCCAGCAGCGGACTAGGGACTGAAGAGACCCAGTACTTC. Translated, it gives CASSGLGTEETQYF.

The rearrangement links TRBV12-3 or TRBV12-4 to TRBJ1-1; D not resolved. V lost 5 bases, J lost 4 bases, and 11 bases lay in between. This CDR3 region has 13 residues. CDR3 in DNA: TGTGCCAGCAGTAAGACTGGTGGCACTGAAGCTTTCTTT. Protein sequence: CASSKTGGTEAFF.

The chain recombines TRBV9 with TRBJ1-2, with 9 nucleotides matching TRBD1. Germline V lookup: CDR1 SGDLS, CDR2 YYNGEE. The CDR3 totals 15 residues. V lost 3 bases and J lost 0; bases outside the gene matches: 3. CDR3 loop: CASSARQGANYGYTF. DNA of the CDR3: TGTGCCAGCAGCGCGAGACAGGGGGCTAACTATGGCTACACCTTC.

The CDR3 region has the DNA TGTGCCAGCAGCCAGACTGTTAACTATGGCTACACCTTC. Translation gives CASSQTVNYGYTF. The rearrangement joins TRBV9 to TRBJ1-2; D uncertain. Deletions cut 4 bases from V and 1 base from J, with 8 bases between. This CDR3 region has 13 residues. The germline V gene has CDR1 SGDLS and CDR2 YYNGEE.

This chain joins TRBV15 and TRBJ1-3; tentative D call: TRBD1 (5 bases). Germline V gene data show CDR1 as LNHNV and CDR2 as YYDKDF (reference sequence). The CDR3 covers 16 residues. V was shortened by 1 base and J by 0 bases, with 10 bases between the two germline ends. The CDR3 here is CATSRARQFSGNTIYF. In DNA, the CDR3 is TGTGCCACCAGCAGAGCCCGACAGTTCTCTGGAAACACCATATATTTT.

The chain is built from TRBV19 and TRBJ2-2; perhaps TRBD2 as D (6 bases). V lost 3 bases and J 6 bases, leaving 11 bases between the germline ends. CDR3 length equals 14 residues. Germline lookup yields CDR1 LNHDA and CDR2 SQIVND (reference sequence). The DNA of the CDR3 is TGTGCCAGTAGTATGGCGGGGATAGCCGGGGAGCTGTTTTTT. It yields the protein CASSMAGIAGELFF.

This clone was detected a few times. CDR3 DNA: TGTGCCAGCAGTGACCGGACAGGCCTCAATGAGCAGTTCTTC. As protein: CASSDRTGLNEQFF. The chain carries TRBV9 and TRBJ2-1; 7 nucleotides line up with TRBD1. CDR1 and CDR2 from the germline V gene are SGDLS and YYNGEE. CDR3 length: 14 amino acids. V shed 5 bases, J shed 6 bases, and the junction held 8 bases outside the gene matches.

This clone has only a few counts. The CDR3, as DNA: TGCGCCAGCAGCCGACAGTATTCCGCTAATGAAAAACTGTTTTTT. It specifies CASSRQYSANEKLFF. The chain carries TRBV4-1 and TRBJ1-4; D might be TRBD1 (5 bases). The CDR3 sequence is 15 residues long. V dropped 4 bases and J dropped 3 bases, with 12 bases sitting between them. Per the germline V gene, CDR1 is MGHRA and CDR2 is YSYEKL.

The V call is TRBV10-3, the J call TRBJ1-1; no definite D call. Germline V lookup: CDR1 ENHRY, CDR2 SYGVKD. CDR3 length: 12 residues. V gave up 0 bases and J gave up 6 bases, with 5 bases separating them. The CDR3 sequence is CAISESRAEAFF. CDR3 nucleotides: TGTGCCATCAGTGAGTCGAGGGCTGAAGCTTTCTTT.

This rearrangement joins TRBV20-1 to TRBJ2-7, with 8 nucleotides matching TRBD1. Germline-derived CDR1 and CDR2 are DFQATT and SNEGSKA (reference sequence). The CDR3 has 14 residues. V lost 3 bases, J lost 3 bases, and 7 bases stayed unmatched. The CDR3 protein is CSASGRGQVYEQYF. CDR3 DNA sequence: TGCAGTGCTAGTGGTCGGGGACAGGTCTACGAGCAGTACTTC.

This CDR3 is CAWSVPGGLSYEQYF. CDR3 DNA sequence: TGTGCCTGGAGTGTCCCAGGAGGGCTCTCCTACGAGCAGTACTTC. The V gene is TRBV30, the J gene TRBJ2-7; weak D call: TRBD2 (6 bases). The V and J ends lost 0 bases and 0 bases respectively, with 12 bases between them. The CDR3 loop spans 15 amino acids. The germline gives CDR1 GTSNPN, CDR2 SVGIG (reference sequence).

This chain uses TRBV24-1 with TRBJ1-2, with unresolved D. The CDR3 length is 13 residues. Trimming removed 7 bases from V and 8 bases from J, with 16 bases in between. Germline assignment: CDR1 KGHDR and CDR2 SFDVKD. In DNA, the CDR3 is TGTGCCACCAGCTCGCGCGCCGGGAGCGGCTACACCTTC. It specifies CATSSRAGSGYTF.

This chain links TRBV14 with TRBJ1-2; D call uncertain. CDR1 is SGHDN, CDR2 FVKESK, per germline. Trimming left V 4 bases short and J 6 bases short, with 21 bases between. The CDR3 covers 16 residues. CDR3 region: CASSLLRGHSKDGYTF. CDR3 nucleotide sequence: TGTGCCAGCAGCCTCCTCCGGGGTCACTCGAAGGATGGCTACACCTTC.

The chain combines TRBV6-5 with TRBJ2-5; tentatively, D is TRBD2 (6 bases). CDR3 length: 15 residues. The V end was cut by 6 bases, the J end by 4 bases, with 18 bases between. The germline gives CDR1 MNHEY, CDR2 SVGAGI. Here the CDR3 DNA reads TGTGCCAGCAGCATCGGGACTCTTGGCAGAGAGACCCAGTACTTC. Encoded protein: CASSIGTLGRETQYF.

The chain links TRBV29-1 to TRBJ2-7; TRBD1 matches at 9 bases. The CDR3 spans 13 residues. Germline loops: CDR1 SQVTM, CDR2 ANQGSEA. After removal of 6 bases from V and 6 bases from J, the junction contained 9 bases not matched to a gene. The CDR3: CSVRTGEIAEQYF. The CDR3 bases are TGCAGCGTCCGGACAGGGGAGATCGCCGAGCAGTACTTC.

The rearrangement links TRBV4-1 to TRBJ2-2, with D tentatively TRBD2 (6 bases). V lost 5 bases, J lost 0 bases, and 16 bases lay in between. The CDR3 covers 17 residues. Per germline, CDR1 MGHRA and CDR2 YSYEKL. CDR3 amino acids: CASSFGWTKTNTGELFF. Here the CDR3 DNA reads TGCGCCAGCAGCTTTGGCTGGACTAAAACGAACACCGGGGAGCTGTTTTTT.

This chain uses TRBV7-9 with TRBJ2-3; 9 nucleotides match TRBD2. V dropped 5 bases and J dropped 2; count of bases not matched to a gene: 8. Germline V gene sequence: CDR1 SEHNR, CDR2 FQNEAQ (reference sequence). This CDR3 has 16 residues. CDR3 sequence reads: CASSLSSGANTDTQYF. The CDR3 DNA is TGTGCCAGCAGCCTTTCTAGCGGGGCTAACACAGATACGCAGTATTTT.

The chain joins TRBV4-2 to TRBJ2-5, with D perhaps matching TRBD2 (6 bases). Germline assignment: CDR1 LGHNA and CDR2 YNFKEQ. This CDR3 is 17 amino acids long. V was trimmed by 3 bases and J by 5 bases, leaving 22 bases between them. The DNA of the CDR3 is TGTGCCAGCAGCCAGGTATCCCCCGGGGGTGTTGGGGAGACCCAGTACTTC. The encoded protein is CASSQVSPGGVGETQYF.

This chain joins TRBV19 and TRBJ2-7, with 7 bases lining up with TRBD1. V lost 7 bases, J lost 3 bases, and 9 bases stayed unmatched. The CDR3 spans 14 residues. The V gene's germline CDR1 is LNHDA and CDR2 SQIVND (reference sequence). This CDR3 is CASTQTGDRYEQYF. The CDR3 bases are TGTGCCAGTACCCAAACAGGGGATCGCTACGAGCAGTACTTC.

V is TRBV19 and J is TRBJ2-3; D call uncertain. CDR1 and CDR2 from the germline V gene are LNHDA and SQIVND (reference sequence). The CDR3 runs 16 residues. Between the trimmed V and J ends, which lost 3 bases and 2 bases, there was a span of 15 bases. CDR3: CASSMIGGKNTDTQYF. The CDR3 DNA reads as TGTGCCAGTAGTATGATCGGCGGCAAGAACACAGATACGCAGTATTTT.

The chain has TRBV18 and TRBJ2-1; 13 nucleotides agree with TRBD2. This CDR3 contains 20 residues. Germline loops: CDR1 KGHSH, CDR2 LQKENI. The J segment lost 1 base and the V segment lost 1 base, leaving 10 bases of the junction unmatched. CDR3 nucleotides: TGTGCCAGCTCACCACTTGGACTAGCGGGGGTCGCTAGTTCCTACAATGAGCAGTTCTTC. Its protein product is CASSPLGLAGVASSYNEQFF.

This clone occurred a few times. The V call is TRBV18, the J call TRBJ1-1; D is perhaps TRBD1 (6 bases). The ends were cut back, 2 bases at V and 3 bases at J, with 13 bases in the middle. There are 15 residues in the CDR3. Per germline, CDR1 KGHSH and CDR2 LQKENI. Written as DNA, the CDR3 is TGTGCCAGCTCACCAGGAACAGGGCGTCACACTGAAGCTTTCTTT. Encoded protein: CASSPGTGRHTEAFF.

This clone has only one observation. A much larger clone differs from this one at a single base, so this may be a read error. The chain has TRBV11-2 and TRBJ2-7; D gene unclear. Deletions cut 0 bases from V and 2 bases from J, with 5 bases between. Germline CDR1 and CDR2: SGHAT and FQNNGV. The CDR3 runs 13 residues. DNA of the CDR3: TGTGCCAGCAGCTTAGAACAACCCTACGAGCAGTACTTC. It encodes CASSLEQPYEQYF.

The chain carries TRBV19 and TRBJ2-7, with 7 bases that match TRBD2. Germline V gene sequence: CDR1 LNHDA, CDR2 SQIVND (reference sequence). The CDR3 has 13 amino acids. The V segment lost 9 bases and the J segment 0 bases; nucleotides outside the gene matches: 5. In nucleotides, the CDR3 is TGTGCCAGCGCCAGGGAGGGCTCCTACGAGCAGTACTTC. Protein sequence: CASAREGSYEQYF.

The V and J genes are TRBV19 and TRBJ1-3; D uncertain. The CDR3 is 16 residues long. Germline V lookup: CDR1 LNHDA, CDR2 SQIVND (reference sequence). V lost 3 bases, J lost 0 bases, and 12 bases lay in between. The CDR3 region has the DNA TGTGCCAGTAGTATCTTCTCTGGCGGCTCTGGAAACACCATATATTTT. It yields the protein CASSIFSGGSGNTIYF.

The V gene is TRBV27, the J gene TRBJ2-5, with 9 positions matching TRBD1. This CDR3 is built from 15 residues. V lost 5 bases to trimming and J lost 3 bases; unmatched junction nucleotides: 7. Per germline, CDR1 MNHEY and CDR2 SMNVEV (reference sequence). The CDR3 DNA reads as TGTGCCAGCAGTACCCCGACAGGGGGTGAAGAGACCCAGTACTTC. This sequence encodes CASSTPTGGEETQYF.